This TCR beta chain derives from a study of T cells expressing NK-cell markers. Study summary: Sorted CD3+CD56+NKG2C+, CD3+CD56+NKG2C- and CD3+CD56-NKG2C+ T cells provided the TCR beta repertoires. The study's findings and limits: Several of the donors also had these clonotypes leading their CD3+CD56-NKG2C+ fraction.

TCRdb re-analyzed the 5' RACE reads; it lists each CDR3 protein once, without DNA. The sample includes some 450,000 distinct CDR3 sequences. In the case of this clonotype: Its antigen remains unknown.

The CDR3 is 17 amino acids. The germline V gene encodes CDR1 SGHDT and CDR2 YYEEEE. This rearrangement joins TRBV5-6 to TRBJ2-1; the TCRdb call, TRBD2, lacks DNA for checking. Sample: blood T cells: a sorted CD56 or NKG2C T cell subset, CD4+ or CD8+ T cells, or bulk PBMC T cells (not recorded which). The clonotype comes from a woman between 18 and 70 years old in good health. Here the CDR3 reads CASSLRSSGMRVNEQFF.